A selection of T cell receptor beta chains follows, all from one sample in a study of T cells in Graves' hyperthyroidism and ophthalmopathy. TCRdb used MiXCR to reprocess the multiplex PCR reads, holding one entry per CDR3 protein. The repertoire holds a few hundred thousand distinct CDR3 sequences, with about 15% as singletons. Sequencing used blood. These receptors were obtained from a woman under 40 with Graves' hyperthyroidism. Both conserved end residues are part of each CDR3. Each record gives: clone size, V gene, D gene, CDR3 length, J gene, CDR3 protein, CDR3 DNA. A D gene is named only where the DNA matches it firmly. The size of a clone is reported for some rows only, either as once, few or many, or as a class for expanded clones.

clone size: -
V gene: TRBV7-2
D gene: TRBD2
CDR3 length: 15
J gene: TRBJ2-5
CDR3 protein: CASRLNLAGQETQYF
CDR3 DNA: TGTGCCAGCAGACTCAATCTAGCGGGGCAAGAGACCCAGTACTTC

clone size: -
V gene: TRBV4-1
D gene: TRBD2
CDR3 length: 17
J gene: TRBJ2-1
CDR3 protein: CASSQDLIAGGHHEQFF
CDR3 DNA: TGCGCCAGCAGCCAAGATTTAATAGCGGGAGGTCATCATGAGCAGTTCTTC

clone size: many
V gene: TRBV7-8
D gene: TRBD2
CDR3 length: 18
J gene: TRBJ2-3
CDR3 protein: CASSLGLAGDGSTDTQYF
CDR3 DNA: TGTGCCAGCAGCTTGGGACTAGCGGGAGACGGTAGCACAGATACGCAGTATTTT

clone size: few
V gene: TRBV20-1
D gene: -
CDR3 length: 13
J gene: TRBJ2-5
CDR3 protein: CSARPSLRETQYF
CDR3 DNA: TGCAGTGCTAGGCCCTCCCTAAGGGAGACCCAGTACTTC

clone size: many
V gene: TRBV12-3/TRBV12-4
D gene: TRBD1
CDR3 length: 14
J gene: TRBJ2-7
CDR3 protein: CASSFRGQGYEQYF
CDR3 DNA: TGTGCCAGCAGTTTCCGGGGACAGGGCTACGAGCAGTACTTC

clone size: many
V gene: TRBV6-1
D gene: -
CDR3 length: 12
J gene: TRBJ1-1
CDR3 protein: CASSTVNTEAFF
CDR3 DNA: TGTGCCAGCAGTACAGTGAACACTGAAGCTTTCTTT

clone size: few
V gene: TRBV3-1
D gene: -
CDR3 length: 14
J gene: TRBJ1-2
CDR3 protein: CASSHGGADYGYTF
CDR3 DNA: TGTGCCAGCAGCCACGGGGGTGCCGACTATGGCTACACCTTC

clone size: many
V gene: TRBV24-1
D gene: TRBD2
CDR3 length: 16
J gene: TRBJ2-5
CDR3 protein: CATSDASGRDQETQYF
CDR3 DNA: TGTGCCACCAGTGACGCTAGCGGGAGGGACCAAGAGACCCAGTACTTC

clone size: many
V gene: TRBV7-2
D gene: -
CDR3 length: 12
J gene: TRBJ1-2
CDR3 protein: CASSLIRYGYTF
CDR3 DNA: TGTGCCAGCAGCTTAATCCGATATGGCTACACCTTC

clone size: -
V gene: TRBV5-1
D gene: TRBD1
CDR3 length: 15
J gene: TRBJ2-1
CDR3 protein: CASSTGTYGTGEQFF
CDR3 DNA: TGCGCCAGCAGCACCGGGACTTATGGGACAGGGGAGCAGTTCTTC

clone size: many
V gene: TRBV2
D gene: -
CDR3 length: 14
J gene: TRBJ2-7
CDR3 protein: CASSEDRSSYEQYF
CDR3 DNA: TGTGCCAGCAGTGAAGACCGAAGCTCCTACGAGCAGTACTTC

clone size: many
V gene: TRBV9
D gene: -
CDR3 length: 15
J gene: TRBJ1-2
CDR3 protein: CASSARDRTNYGYTF
CDR3 DNA: TGTGCCAGCAGCGCCCGCGACCGGACCAACTATGGCTACACCTTC

clone size: few
V gene: TRBV29-1
D gene: -
CDR3 length: 13
J gene: TRBJ2-3
CDR3 protein: CSGTGTGTDTQYF
CDR3 DNA: TGCAGCGGAACCGGGACGGGCACAGATACGCAGTATTTT

clone size: many
V gene: TRBV6-1
D gene: -
CDR3 length: 16
J gene: TRBJ1-5
CDR3 protein: CASSEETLKRHQPQHF
CDR3 DNA: TGTGCCAGCAGTGAAGAAACCCTCAAGCGCCATCAGCCCCAGCATTTT

clone size: many
V gene: TRBV20-1
D gene: -
CDR3 length: 15
J gene: TRBJ2-5
CDR3 protein: CSARAIRTYQETQYF
CDR3 DNA: TGCAGTGCTAGAGCCATCCGGACTTACCAAGAGACCCAGTACTTC

clone size: many
V gene: TRBV29-1
D gene: TRBD1
CDR3 length: 13
J gene: TRBJ2-3
CDR3 protein: CSVEQGASDTQYF
CDR3 DNA: TGCAGCGTTGAGCAGGGGGCATCAGATACGCAGTATTTT

clone size: -
V gene: TRBV28
D gene: -
CDR3 length: 15
J gene: TRBJ2-1
CDR3 protein: CASSPSEGGYNEQFF
CDR3 DNA: TGTGCCAGCAGCCCTTCGGAGGGGGGCTACAATGAGCAGTTCTTC

clone size: many
V gene: TRBV11-2
D gene: -
CDR3 length: 16
J gene: TRBJ2-7
CDR3 protein: CASSLVRWRFSDEQYF
CDR3 DNA: TGTGCCAGCAGCTTAGTCCGGTGGCGGTTCTCGGACGAGCAGTACTTC

clone size: few
V gene: TRBV29-1
D gene: -
CDR3 length: 14
J gene: TRBJ1-2
CDR3 protein: CSVDEVQGNYGYTF
CDR3 DNA: TGCAGCGTTGATGAAGTACAGGGTAACTATGGCTACACCTTC

clone size: few
V gene: TRBV20-1
D gene: -
CDR3 length: 12
J gene: TRBJ2-5
CDR3 protein: CSAGTHQETQYF
CDR3 DNA: TGCAGTGCCGGGACACACCAAGAGACCCAGTACTTC

clone size: few
V gene: TRBV7-2
D gene: -
CDR3 length: 11
J gene: TRBJ2-7
CDR3 protein: CASSLQFEQYF
CDR3 DNA: TGTGCCAGCAGCTTACAATTCGAGCAGTACTTC

clone size: -
V gene: TRBV4-2
D gene: -
CDR3 length: 16
J gene: TRBJ2-6
CDR3 protein: CASSQDSGGGANVLTF
CDR3 DNA: TGTGCCAGCAGCCAAGATTCGGGCGGAGGGGCCAACGTCCTGACTTTC

clone size: many
V gene: TRBV10-3
D gene: TRBD1
CDR3 length: 17
J gene: TRBJ1-1
CDR3 protein: CAISRSIAGGGGTEAFF
CDR3 DNA: TGTGCCATCAGCCGATCAATAGCAGGGGGCGGCGGCACTGAAGCTTTCTTT

clone size: many
V gene: TRBV20-1
D gene: TRBD2
CDR3 length: 15
J gene: TRBJ2-3
CDR3 protein: CSASRVASGADTQYF
CDR3 DNA: TGCAGTGCTAGTAGAGTCGCTAGCGGCGCAGATACGCAGTATTTT

clone size: -
V gene: TRBV4-2
D gene: -
CDR3 length: 16
J gene: TRBJ2-7
CDR3 protein: CASSQDFRQGGHEQYF
CDR3 DNA: TGTGCCAGCAGCCAAGATTTTCGCCAGGGTGGGCACGAGCAGTACTTC

clone size: -
V gene: TRBV20-1
D gene: TRBD1
CDR3 length: 15
J gene: TRBJ1-1
CDR3 protein: CSAARSRGFNTEAFF
CDR3 DNA: TGCAGTGCCGCGAGGTCCAGGGGGTTTAACACTGAAGCTTTCTTT

clone size: -
V gene: TRBV6-1
D gene: -
CDR3 length: 19
J gene: TRBJ1-6
CDR3 protein: CASSLTRPTPNSQNSPLHF
CDR3 DNA: TGTGCCAGCTCCCTAACGAGACCGACACCCAACTCTCAAAATTCACCCCTCCACTTT

clone size: many
V gene: TRBV15
D gene: TRBD2
CDR3 length: 13
J gene: TRBJ2-1
CDR3 protein: CATQRERNNEQFF
CDR3 DNA: TGTGCCACCCAGCGGGAGAGAAACAATGAGCAGTTCTTC

clone size: many
V gene: TRBV5-1
D gene: -
CDR3 length: 14
J gene: TRBJ2-7
CDR3 protein: CASSLAIRGYEQYF
CDR3 DNA: TGCGCCAGCAGCTTGGCGATTCGGGGCTACGAGCAGTACTTC

clone size: -
V gene: TRBV5-6
D gene: TRBD1
CDR3 length: 16
J gene: TRBJ1-2
CDR3 protein: CASSTAFRQGDYGYTF
CDR3 DNA: TGTGCCAGCAGCACCGCATTTAGACAGGGAGACTATGGCTACACCTTC